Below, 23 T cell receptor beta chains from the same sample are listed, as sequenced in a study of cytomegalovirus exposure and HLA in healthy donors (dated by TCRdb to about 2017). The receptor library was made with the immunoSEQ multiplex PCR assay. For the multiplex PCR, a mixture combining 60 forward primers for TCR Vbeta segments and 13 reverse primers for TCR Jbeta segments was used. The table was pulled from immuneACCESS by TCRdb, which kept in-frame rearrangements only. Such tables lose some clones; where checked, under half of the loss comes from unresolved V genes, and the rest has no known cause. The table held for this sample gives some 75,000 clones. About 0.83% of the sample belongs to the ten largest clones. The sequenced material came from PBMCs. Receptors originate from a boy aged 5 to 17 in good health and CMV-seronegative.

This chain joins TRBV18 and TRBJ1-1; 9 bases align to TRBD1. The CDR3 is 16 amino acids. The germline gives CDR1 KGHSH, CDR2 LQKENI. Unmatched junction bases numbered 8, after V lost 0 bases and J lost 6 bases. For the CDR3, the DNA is TGTGCCAGCTCACCACCACAGGGGGCGGCGGGTGCTGAAGCTTTCTTT. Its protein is CASSPPQGAAGAEAFF.

CDR3 sequence: CAISESGSNYGYTF. DNA of the CDR3: TGTGCCATCAGTGAGTCTGGCTCTAACTATGGCTACACCTTC. The rearrangement links TRBV10-3 to TRBJ1-2; D not resolved. V lost 0 bases and J 0 bases, leaving 5 bases between the germline ends. The CDR3 covers 14 residues. The V gene's germline CDR1 is ENHRY and CDR2 SYGVKD.

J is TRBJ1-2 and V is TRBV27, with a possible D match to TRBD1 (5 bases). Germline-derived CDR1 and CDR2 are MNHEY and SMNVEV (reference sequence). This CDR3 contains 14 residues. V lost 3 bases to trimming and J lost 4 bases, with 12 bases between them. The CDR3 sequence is CASSLEGRGYGYTF. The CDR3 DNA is TGTGCCAGCAGTTTGGAGGGGCGCGGCTATGGCTACACCTTC.

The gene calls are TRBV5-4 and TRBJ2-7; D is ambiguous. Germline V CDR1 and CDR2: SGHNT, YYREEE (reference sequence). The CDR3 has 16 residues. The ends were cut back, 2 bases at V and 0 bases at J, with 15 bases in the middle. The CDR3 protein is CASSFQAGRISYEQYF. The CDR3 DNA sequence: TGTGCCAGCAGCTTCCAAGCAGGTCGGATCTCCTACGAGCAGTACTTC.

This chain's CDR3 is CAWSPEDSPRYF. The CDR3 bases are TGTGCCTGGAGTCCAGAGGACAGCCCTCGGTACTTC. The chain joins TRBV30 to TRBJ2-7, with a weak D call TRBD1 (6 bases). The germline CDR1 and CDR2 sequences are GTSNPN and SVGIG (reference sequence). The CDR3 has 12 residues. Trimming cost V 2 bases and J 12 bases, with 17 bases left between them.

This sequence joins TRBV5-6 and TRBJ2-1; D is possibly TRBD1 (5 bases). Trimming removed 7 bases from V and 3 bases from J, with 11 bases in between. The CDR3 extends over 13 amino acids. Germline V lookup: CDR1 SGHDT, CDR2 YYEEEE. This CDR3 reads CASGGQGYNEQFF. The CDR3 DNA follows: TGTGCCAGCGGCGGACAAGGCTACAATGAGCAGTTCTTC. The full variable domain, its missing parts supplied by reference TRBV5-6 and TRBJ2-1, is DAGVTQSPTHLIKTRGQQVTLRCSPKSGHDTVSWYQQALGQGPQFIFQYYEEEERQRGNFPDRFSGHQFPNYSSELNVNALLLGDSALYLCASGGQGYNEQFFGPGTRLTVL.

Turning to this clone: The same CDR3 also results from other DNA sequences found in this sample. As DNA, the CDR3 is TGTGCCAGCAGCCGGACAGGGGACACTGAAGCTTTCTTT. It is translated as CASSRTGDTEAFF. The genes are TRBV7-7 and TRBJ1-1, with TRBD1 identical over 9 bases. There are 13 residues in the CDR3. Germline-derived CDR1 and CDR2 are SSHAT and FNYEAQ (reference sequence). Trimming took 5 bases from V and 3 from J; bases not matched to a gene: 1.

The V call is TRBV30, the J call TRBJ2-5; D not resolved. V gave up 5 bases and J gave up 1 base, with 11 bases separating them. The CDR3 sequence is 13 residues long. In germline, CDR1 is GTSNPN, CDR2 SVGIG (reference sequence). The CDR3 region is CAWGTQIQETQYF. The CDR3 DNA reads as TGTGCCTGGGGTACTCAAATCCAAGAGACCCAGTACTTC.

This CDR3 reads CASTGPRADTEAFF. CDR3 nucleotide sequence: TGTGCCAGCACGGGTCCCAGGGCGGACACTGAAGCTTTCTTT. The chain carries TRBV2 and TRBJ1-1; TRBD1 is a possible D gene (5 bases). V lost 7 bases and J lost 3, with 15 bases in between. The length of the CDR3 is 14 residues. Germline assignment: CDR1 SNHLY and CDR2 FYNNEI.

The CDR3 DNA follows: TGTGCCAGCAGCTCGGGGGCCGGGACAGGGAACTATGGCTACACCTTC. This codes for CASSSGAGTGNYGYTF. V gene TRBV5-4 combines with J gene TRBJ1-2; 9 positions agree with TRBD1. Germline CDR1 SGHNT, CDR2 YYREEE (reference sequence). The CDR3 extends over 16 amino acids. The J segment lost 2 bases and the V segment lost 3 bases, leaving 8 bases of the junction unmatched. The full variable domain, with the rest looked up from reference TRBV5-4 and TRBJ1-2, is ETGVTQSPTHLIKTRGQQVTLRCSSQSGHNTVSWYQQALGQGPQFIFQYYREEENGRGNFPPRFSGLQFPNYSSELNVNALELDDSALYLCASSSGAGTGNYGYTFGSGTRLTVV.

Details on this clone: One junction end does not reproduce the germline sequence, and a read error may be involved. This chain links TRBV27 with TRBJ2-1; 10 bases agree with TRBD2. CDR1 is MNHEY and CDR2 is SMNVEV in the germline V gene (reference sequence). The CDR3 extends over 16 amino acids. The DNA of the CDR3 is TGTGCCAACAGTTTGGTGGGACTAGCGCAGCTCAGTGGGCAGTTCTTC. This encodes CANSLVGLAQLSGQFF.

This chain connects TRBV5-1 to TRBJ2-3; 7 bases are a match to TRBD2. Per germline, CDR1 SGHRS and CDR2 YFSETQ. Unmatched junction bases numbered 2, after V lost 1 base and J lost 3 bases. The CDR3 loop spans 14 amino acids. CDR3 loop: CASSLSSGTDTQYF. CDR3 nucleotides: TGCGCCAGCAGCTTGTCTAGCGGAACAGATACGCAGTATTTT.

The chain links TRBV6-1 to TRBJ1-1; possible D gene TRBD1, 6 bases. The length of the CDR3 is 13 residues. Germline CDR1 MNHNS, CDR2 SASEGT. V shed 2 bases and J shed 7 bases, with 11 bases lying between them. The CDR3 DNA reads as TGTGCCAGCAGTGAAAGTCAAGGGGGTGAAGCTTTCTTT. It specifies CASSESQGGEAFF.

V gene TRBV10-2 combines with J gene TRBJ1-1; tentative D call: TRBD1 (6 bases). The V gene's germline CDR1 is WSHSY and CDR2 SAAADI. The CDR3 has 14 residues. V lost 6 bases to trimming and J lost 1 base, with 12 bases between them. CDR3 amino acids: CASSRDTRNTEAFF. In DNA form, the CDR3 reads TGCGCCAGCAGCCGGGACACCAGGAACACTGAAGCTTTCTTT.

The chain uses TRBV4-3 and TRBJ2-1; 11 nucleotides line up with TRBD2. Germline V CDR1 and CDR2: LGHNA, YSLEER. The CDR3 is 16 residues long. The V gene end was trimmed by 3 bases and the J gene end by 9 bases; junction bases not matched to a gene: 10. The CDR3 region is CASSQLLAGVNLEQFF. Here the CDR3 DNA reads TGCGCCAGCAGCCAGTTACTAGCGGGAGTCAATCTTGAGCAGTTCTTC.

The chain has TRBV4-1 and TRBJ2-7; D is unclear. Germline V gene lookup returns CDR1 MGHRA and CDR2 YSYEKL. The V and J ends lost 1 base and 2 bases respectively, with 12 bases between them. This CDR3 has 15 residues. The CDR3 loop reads CASSQVYGPAYEQYF. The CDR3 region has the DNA TGCGCCAGCAGCCAAGTATACGGTCCCGCCTACGAGCAGTACTTC.

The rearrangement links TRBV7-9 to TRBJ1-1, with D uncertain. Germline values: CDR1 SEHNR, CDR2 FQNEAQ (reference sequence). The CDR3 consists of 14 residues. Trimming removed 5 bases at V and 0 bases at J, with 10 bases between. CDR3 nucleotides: TGTGCCAGCAGCCCGGTCCCGATGAACACTGAAGCTTTCTTT. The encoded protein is CASSPVPMNTEAFF.

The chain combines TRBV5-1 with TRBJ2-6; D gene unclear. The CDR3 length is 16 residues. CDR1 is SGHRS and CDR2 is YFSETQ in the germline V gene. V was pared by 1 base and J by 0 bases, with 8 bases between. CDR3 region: CASSLKRSSGANVLTF. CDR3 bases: TGCGCCAGCAGCTTGAAACGGAGCTCTGGGGCCAACGTCCTGACTTTC.

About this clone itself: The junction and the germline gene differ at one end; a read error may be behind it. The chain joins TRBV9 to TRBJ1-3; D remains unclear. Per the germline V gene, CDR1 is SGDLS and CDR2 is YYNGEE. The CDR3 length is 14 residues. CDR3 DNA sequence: TGTGCCAGCCGCCCGAGGCTGTCGGGAAACAACATATATTTT. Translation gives CASRPRLSGNNIYF.

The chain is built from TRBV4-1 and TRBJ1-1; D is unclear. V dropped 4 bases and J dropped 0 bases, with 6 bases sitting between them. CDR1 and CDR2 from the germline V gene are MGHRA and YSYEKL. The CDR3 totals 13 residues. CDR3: CASSLTVNTEAFF. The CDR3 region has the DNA TGCGCCAGCAGCCTCACAGTGAACACTGAAGCTTTCTTT.

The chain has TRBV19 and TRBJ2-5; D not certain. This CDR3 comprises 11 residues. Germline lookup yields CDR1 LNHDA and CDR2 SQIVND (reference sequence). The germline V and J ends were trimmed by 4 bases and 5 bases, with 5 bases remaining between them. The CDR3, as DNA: TGTGCCAGTAGTACGTTTGAGACCCAGTACTTC. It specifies CASSTFETQYF.

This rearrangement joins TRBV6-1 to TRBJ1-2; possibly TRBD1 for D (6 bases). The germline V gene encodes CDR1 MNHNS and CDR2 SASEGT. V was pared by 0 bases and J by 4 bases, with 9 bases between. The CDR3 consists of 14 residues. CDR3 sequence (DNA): TGTGCCAGCAGTGAAGCACACAGGGCCTATGGCTACACCTTC. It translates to CASSEAHRAYGYTF.

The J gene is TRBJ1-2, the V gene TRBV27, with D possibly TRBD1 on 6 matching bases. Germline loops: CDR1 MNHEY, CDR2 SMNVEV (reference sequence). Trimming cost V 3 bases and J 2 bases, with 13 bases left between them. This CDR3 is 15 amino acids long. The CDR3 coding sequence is TGTGCCAGCAGTTTCAACACAGGGATCAACTATGGCTACACCTTC. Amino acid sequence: CASSFNTGINYGYTF.